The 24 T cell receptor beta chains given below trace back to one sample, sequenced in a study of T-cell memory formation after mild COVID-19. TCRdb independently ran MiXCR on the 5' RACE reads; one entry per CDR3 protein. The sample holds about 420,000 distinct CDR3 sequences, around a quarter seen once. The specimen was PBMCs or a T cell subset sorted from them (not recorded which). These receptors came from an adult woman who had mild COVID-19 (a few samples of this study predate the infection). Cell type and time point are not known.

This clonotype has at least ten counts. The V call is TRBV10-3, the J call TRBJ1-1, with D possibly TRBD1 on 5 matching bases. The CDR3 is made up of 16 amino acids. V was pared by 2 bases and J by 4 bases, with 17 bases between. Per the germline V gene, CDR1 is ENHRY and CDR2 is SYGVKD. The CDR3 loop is CAISETSGARVTEAFF. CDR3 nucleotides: TGTGCCATCAGTGAGACCTCCGGGGCCCGGGTCACTGAAGCTTTCTTT.

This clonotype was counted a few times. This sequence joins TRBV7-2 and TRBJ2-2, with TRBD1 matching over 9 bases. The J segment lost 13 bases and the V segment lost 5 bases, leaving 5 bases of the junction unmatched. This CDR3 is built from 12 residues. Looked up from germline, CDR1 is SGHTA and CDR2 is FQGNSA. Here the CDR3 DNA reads TGTGCCAGCAGCACGGACAGGGGAGTGCTGTTTTTT. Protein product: CASSTDRGVLFF.

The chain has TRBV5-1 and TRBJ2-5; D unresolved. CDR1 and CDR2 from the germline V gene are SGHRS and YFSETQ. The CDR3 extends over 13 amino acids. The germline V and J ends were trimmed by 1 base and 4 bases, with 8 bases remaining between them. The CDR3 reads CASSLNPAETQYF. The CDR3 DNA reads TGCGCCAGCAGCTTGAACCCTGCAGAGACCCAGTACTTC.

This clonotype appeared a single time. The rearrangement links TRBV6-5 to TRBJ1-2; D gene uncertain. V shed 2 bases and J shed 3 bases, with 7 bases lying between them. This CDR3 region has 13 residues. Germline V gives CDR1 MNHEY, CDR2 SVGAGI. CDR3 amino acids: CASSYKADYGYTF. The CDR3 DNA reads TGTGCCAGCAGTTACAAAGCGGACTATGGCTACACCTTC.

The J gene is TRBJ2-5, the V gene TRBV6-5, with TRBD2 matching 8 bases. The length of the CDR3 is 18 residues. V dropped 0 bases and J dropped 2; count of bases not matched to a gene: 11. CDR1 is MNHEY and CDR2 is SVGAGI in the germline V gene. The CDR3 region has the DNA TGTGCCAGCAGTTACTCGTACTTATCACTAGCGGAACAAGAGACCCAGTACTTC. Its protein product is CASSYSYLSLAEQETQYF.

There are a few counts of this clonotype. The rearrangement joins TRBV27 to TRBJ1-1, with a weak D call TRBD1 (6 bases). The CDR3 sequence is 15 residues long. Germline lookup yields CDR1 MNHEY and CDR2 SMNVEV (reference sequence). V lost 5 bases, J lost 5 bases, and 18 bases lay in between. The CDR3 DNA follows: TGTGCCAGCAGTAACACACAGGGAGTCATTACTGAAGCTTTCTTT. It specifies CASSNTQGVITEAFF.

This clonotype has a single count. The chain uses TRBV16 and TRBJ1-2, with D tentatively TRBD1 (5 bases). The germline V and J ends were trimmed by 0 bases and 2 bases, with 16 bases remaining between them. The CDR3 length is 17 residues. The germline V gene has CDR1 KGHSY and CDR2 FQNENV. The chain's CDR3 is CASSQSRGGAPNYGYTF. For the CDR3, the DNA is TGTGCCAGCAGCCAATCTCGGGGAGGGGCACCCAACTATGGCTACACCTTC.

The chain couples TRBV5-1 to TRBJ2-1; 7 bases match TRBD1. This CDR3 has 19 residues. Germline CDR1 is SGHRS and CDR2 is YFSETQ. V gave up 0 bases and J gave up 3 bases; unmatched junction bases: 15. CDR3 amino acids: CASSLEGRAGGIIYNEQFF. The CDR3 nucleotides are TGCGCCAGCAGCTTGGAAGGGCGGGCAGGGGGTATAATCTACAATGAGCAGTTCTTC.

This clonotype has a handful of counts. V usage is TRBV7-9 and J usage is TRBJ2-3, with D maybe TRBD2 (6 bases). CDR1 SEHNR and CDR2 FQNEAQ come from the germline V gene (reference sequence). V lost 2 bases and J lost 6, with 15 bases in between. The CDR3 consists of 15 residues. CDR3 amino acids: CASSLFGVADDTQYF. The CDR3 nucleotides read TGTGCCAGCAGCTTATTCGGGGTAGCGGACGATACGCAGTATTTT. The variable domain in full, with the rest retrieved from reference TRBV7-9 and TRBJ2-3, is DTGVSQNPRHKITKRGQNVTFRCDPISEHNRLYWYRQTLGQGPEFLTYFQNEAQLEKSRLLSDRFSAERPKGSFSTLEIQRTEQGDSAMYLCASSLFGVADDTQYFGPGTRLTVL.

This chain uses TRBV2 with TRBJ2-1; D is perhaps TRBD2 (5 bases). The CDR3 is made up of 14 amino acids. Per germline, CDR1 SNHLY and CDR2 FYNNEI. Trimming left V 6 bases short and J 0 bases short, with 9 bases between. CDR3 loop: CASSFEGSYNEQFF. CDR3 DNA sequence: TGTGCCAGCAGCTTTGAGGGCTCCTACAATGAGCAGTTCTTC.

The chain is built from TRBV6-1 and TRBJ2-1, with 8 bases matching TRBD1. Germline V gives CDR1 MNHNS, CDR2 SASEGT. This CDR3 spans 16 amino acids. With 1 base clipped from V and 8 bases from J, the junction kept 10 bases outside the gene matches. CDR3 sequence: CASSEGDRPLYYEQFF. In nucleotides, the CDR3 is TGTGCCAGCAGTGAAGGGGACAGGCCTTTGTATTATGAGCAGTTCTTC.

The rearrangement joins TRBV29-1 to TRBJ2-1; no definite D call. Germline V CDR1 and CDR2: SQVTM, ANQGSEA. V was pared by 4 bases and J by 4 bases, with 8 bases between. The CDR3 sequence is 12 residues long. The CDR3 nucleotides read TGCAGCGTTGCCCGTAGTTACAATGAGCAGTTCTTC. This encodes CSVARSYNEQFF.

CDR3 in amino acids: CASSPPPEAFF. DNA for the CDR3: TGTGCCAGCAGCCCCCCCCCTGAAGCTTTCTTT. The J gene is TRBJ1-1, the V gene TRBV7-9; unclear D gene. With 5 bases removed from V and 6 bases from J, the gap between germline ends came to 7 bases. Germline V gives CDR1 SEHNR, CDR2 FQNEAQ (reference sequence). The CDR3 contains 11 residues. The full variable domain, its missing parts supplied by reference TRBV7-9 and TRBJ1-1, is DTGVSQNPRHKITKRGQNVTFRCDPISEHNRLYWYRQTLGQGPEFLTYFQNEAQLEKSRLLSDRFSAERPKGSFSTLEIQRTEQGDSAMYLCASSPPPEAFFGQGTRLTVV.

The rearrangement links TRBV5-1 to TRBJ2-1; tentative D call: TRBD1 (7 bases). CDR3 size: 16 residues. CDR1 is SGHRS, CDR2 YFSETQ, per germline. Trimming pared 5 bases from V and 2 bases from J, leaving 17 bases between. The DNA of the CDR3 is TGCGCCAGCAGTCGCGCGGGGACAGATACCTACAATGAGCAGTTCTTC. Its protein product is CASSRAGTDTYNEQFF. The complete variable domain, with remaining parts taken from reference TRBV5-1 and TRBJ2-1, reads KAGVTQTPRYLIKTRGQQVTLSCSPISGHRSVSWYQQTPGQGLQFLFEYFSETQRNKGNFPGRFSGRQFSNSRSEMNVSTLELGDSALYLCASSRAGTDTYNEQFFGPGTRLTVL.

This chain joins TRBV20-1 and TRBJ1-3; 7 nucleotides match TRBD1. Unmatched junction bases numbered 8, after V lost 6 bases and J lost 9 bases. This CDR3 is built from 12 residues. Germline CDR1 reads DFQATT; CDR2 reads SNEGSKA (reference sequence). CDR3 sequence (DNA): TGCAGTGCCTCTCGGAACAGGGGCACCATATATTTT. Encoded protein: CSASRNRGTIYF.

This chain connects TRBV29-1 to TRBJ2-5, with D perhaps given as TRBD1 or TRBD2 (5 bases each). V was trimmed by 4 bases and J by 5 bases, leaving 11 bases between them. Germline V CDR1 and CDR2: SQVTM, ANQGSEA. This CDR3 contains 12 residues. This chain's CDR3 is CSVGDRRETQYF. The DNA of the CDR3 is TGCAGCGTTGGGGACCGGCGTGAGACCCAGTACTTC.

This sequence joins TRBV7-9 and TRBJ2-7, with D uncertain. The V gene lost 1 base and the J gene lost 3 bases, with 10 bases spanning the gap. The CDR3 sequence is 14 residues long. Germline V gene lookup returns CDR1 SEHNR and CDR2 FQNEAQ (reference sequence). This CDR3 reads CASSLGQEGYEQYF. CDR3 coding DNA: TGTGCCAGCAGCTTAGGCCAGGAAGGCTACGAGCAGTACTTC.

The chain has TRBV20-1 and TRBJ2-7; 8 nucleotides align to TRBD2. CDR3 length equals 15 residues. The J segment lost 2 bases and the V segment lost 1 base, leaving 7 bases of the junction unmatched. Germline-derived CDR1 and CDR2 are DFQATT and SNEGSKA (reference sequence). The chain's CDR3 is CSARAAGGLTYEQYF. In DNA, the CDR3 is TGCAGTGCTAGAGCGGCGGGGGGCCTAACCTACGAGCAGTACTTC.

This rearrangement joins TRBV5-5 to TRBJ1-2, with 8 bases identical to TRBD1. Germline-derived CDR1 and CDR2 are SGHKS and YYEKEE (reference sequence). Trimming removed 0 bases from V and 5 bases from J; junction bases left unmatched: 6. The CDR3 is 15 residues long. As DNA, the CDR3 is TGTGCCAGCAGCTTGGAGACGGACAGGGCTTATGGCTACACCTTC. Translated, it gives CASSLETDRAYGYTF.

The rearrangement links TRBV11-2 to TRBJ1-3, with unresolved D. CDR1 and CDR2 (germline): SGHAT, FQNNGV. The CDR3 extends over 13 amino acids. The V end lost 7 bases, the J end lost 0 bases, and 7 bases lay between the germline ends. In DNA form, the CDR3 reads TGTGCCAGCACTGCCGTCTCTGGAAACACCATATATTTT. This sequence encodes CASTAVSGNTIYF.

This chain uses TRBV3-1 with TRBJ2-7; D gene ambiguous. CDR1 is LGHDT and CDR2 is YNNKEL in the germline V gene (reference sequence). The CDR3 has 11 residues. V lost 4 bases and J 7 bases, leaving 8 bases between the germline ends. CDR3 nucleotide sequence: TGTGCCAGCAGCCCAGGTTGGGAGCAGTACTTC. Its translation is CASSPGWEQYF.

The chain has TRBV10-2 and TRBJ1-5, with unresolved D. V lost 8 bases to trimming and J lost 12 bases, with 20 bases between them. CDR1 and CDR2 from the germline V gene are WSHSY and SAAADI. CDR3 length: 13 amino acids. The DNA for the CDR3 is TGCGCCAGCTCCTCCCGACCAGAGTTTGACCAGCATTTT. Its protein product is CASSSRPEFDQHF.

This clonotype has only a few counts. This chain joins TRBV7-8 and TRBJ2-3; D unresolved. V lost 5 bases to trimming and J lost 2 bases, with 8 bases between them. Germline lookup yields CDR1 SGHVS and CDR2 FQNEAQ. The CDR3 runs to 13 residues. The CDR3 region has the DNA TGTGCCAGCAGCCTAATGCCCACAGATACGCAGTATTTT. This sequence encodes CASSLMPTDTQYF.

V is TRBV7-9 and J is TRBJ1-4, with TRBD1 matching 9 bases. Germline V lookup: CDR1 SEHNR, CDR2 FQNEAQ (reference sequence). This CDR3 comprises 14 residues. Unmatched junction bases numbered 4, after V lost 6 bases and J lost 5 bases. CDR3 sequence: CASSQGQGNEKLFF. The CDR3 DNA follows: TGTGCCAGCAGTCAAGGACAGGGGAATGAAAAACTGTTTTTT.